This is a list of T cell receptor beta chains from one sample in a study of T cell repertoires in cytomegalovirus infection. TCRdb re-derived calls from the reads in MiXCR, one entry per CDR3 protein. Among roughly 90,000 distinct CDR3 sequences listed, 20% to 30% were seen once. No antigen has been identified for these receptors. The sequencing here drew on CD8+ T cells from cultured PBMCs, taken from culture after CMV antigen stimulation. These receptors were obtained from a human donor in good health (CMV status not recorded). Some clones in this sample may be carry-over from other donors' samples. Both conserved end residues are part of each CDR3.

v_call | cdr3_aa
TRBV11-2 | CASRYTLGALYNEQFF
TRBV6-2/TRBV6-3 | CASTRPGLEGYTF
TRBV27 | CASSLGGNTEAFF
TRBV7-6 | CASSLRGQGAFF
TRBV7-2 | CASSFDSGVTDDEQFF
TRBV27 | CASSLMGSSYEQYF
TRBV6-8 | CASSYSRDGGGPTDTQYF
TRBV7-9 | CASSLYGLGSGSNEKLFF
TRBV19 | CASSIRVDSSNTEAFF
TRBV10-3 | CATGGLADSYNEQFF
TRBV7-8 | CASSLRLAGNNEQFF
TRBV19 | CASSIREYNEQFF
TRBV7-9 | CASSSRELPYNEQFF
TRBV20-1 | CSAEGRNTGELFF
TRBV5-1 | CASSLGVSQLGYEQYF
TRBV18 | CASSPPNRENTEAFF
TRBV7-2 | CASSLDLTDTQYF
TRBV7-9 | CASSTGSGPNSYEQYF
TRBV7-4 | CASSLEGDTGELFF
TRBV7-9 | CASSLVTENIQYF
TRBV19 | CASSGRGRGNTEAFF
TRBV11-2 | CASSLDASPQYF
TRBV4-2 | CASSQAVNTEAFF
TRBV7-9 | CASSLEGLAVGDTQYF
TRBV6-6 | CASSYSSYNEQFF
TRBV2 | CASGQAGDTQYF
TRBV5-6 | CASTLEPTDPQYGYTF
TRBV7-9 | CASSSILAMRVYEQFF
TRBV6-8 | CASRPHRNTEAFF
TRBV4-1 | CASSQGVGLAVAYEQYF
TRBV10-2 | CASSRSSGVPQHF
TRBV30 | CAWSGTGWIGYTF
TRBV7-8 | CASKSGSSGTGELFF
TRBV27 | CASGVGLDEQYF
TRBV6-1 | CASSESTGTGVFYNEQFF
TRBV28 | CASSLATSGQGALVDTQYF
TRBV7-4 | CVSSPWSGTGHDEQFF
TRBV7-9 | CASSFTSGGGQETQYF
TRBV7-1 | CASSPRQGLGTEAFF
TRBV24-1 | CATSDFTGAETQYF
TRBV7-9 | CASSRQGSSYEQYF
TRBV20-1 | CSVITKGTEAFF
TRBV11-2 | CASSLGLAGGQETQYF
TRBV20-1 | CSARVPPSGSLYEQYF
TRBV4-1 | CASSQDASGTGREQYF